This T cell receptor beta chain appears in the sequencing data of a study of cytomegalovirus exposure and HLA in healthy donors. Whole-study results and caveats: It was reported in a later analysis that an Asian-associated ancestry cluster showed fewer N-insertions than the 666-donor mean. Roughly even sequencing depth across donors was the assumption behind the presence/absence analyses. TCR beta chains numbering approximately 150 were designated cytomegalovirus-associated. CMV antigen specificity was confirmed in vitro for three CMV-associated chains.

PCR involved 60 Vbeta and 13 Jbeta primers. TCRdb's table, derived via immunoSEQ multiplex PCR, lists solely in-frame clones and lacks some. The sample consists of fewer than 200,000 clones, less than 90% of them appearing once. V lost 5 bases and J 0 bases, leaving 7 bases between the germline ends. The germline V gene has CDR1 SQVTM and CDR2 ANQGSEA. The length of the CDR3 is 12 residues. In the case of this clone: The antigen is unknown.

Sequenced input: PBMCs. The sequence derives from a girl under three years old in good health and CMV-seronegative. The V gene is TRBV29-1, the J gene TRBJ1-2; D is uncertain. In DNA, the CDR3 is TGCAGCGTTAGCTCTACTAACTATGGCTACACCTTC. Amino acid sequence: CSVSSTNYGYTF.